Below are 20 T cell receptor beta chains sequenced from a single sample in a study of OX40 agonist ivuxolimab in advanced cancers. TCRdb keeps only in-frame clones here, not all; method: immunoSEQ multiplex PCR. This sample yields 70,000 to 85,000 clones, of which approximately 86% are seen a single time; around 1.8% belongs to the top ten. This specimen consisted of CD4+ or CD8+ T cells sorted from blood, obtained in a trial of the OX40 agonist ivuxolimab. The source is an adult with an advanced solid tumor such as melanoma, head and neck, liver or kidney cancer.

The rearrangement links TRBV10-1 to TRBJ2-3, with D unresolved. The CDR3 totals 13 residues. Trimming shortened V by 0 bases and J by 11 bases, and 12 bases separated the two germline ends. Germline V lookup: CDR1 WNHNN, CDR2 SYGVQD (reference sequence). The CDR3 nucleotides read TGCGCCAGCAGTGAGTCGACCCTAGTTAAGCAGTATTTT. Translating gives CASSESTLVKQYF.

This clone was picked up one time. The chain links TRBV7-3 to TRBJ2-5; TRBD2 matches at 9 bases. V shed 1 base, J shed 3 bases, and the junction held 3 bases outside the gene matches. The CDR3 covers 15 residues. Germline CDR1 and CDR2: SGHTA and FQGTGA. CDR3 amino acids: CASSLRQRGEETQYF. The CDR3 DNA follows: TGTGCCAGCAGCTTAAGGCAGCGGGGGGAAGAGACCCAGTACTTC.

The chain carries TRBV6-1 and TRBJ2-7; D perhaps matches TRBD2 (6 bases). Trimming removed 8 bases from V and 7 bases from J, with 9 bases in between. CDR1 is MNHNS and CDR2 is SASEGT in the germline V gene. The CDR3 length is 10 residues. The CDR3 DNA reads as TGTGCCAGCGGGGGGAGGGAGCAGTACTTC. Encoded protein: CASGGREQYF.

The rearrangement links TRBV4-2 to TRBJ1-5; 10 nucleotides align to TRBD1. There are 14 residues in the CDR3. Germline V gene sequence: CDR1 LGHNA, CDR2 YNFKEQ. The V gene end was trimmed by 4 bases and the J gene end by 6 bases; junction bases not matched to a gene: 3. The CDR3 DNA reads TGTGCCAGCAGCCGCGGACAGGGGGGTCAGCCCCAGCATTTT. It codes for CASSRGQGGQPQHF.

The V gene is TRBV13, the J gene TRBJ1-3; D is uncertain. Germline V gene sequence: CDR1 PRHDT, CDR2 FYEKMQ (reference sequence). Trimming took off 5 bases at V and 5 bases at J, with 16 bases between the two ends. This CDR3 contains 15 residues. The CDR3 DNA is TGTGCCAGCAGCCAACCAATGGGCCAGAGAAACACCATATATTTT. It translates to CASSQPMGQRNTIYF.

The V and J genes are TRBV5-4 and TRBJ2-7, with 10 bases lining up with TRBD2. Germline lookup yields CDR1 SGHNT and CDR2 YYREEE (reference sequence). V lost 0 bases to trimming and J lost 6 bases; unmatched junction nucleotides: 6. This CDR3 contains 15 residues. This CDR3 reads CASSLASGGFGEQYF. Written as DNA, the CDR3 is TGTGCCAGCAGCTTGGCTAGCGGGGGATTTGGCGAGCAGTACTTC.

This chain connects TRBV29-1 to TRBJ1-1; weak D call: TRBD1 (5 bases). The CDR3 is 12 amino acids. Trimming shortened V by 5 bases and J by 1 base, and 8 bases separated the two germline ends. The germline V gene encodes CDR1 SQVTM and CDR2 ANQGSEA. CDR3 sequence: CSVFQGNTEAFF. The CDR3 coding sequence is TGCAGCGTTTTCCAGGGGAACACTGAAGCTTTCTTT.

V usage is TRBV28 and J usage is TRBJ2-7; D not resolved. The V and J ends lost 1 base and 7 bases respectively, with 5 bases between them. CDR3 length equals 11 residues. CDR1 is MDHEN and CDR2 is SYDVKM in the germline V gene. The CDR3 is CASSLLEEQYF. Written as DNA, the CDR3 is TGTGCCAGCAGTTTATTAGAGGAGCAGTACTTC.

The rearrangement uses TRBV7-2 and TRBJ2-7; D perhaps matches TRBD1 (5 bases). This CDR3 region has 13 residues. Deletions cut 3 bases from V and 5 bases from J, with 11 bases between. Germline V lookup: CDR1 SGHTA, CDR2 FQGNSA. The chain's CDR3 is CASSFGAEDEQYF. In DNA form, the CDR3 reads TGTGCCAGCAGCTTTGGGGCCGAGGACGAGCAGTACTTC.

The chain links TRBV19 to TRBJ2-1; 8 positions agree with TRBD2. V lost 3 bases, J lost 1 base, and 2 bases stayed unmatched. CDR1 is LNHDA, CDR2 SQIVND, per germline (reference sequence). The CDR3 consists of 15 residues. The CDR3 loop reads CASSITGGSYNEQFF. The CDR3 nucleotides read TGTGCCAGTAGTATTACGGGGGGGTCCTACAATGAGCAGTTCTTC.

The count of this clone is one. The rearrangement links TRBV6-1 to TRBJ2-7; D is possibly TRBD1 (6 bases). The germline V and J ends were trimmed by 4 bases and 7 bases, with 14 bases remaining between them. Germline V gives CDR1 MNHNS, CDR2 SASEGT. This CDR3 is built from 13 residues. The CDR3 sequence is CASSAYRAVEQYF. For the CDR3, the DNA is TGTGCCAGCAGTGCCTACAGGGCCGTTGAGCAGTACTTC.

The chain joins TRBV11-2 to TRBJ2-4, with 8 bases lining up with TRBD1. The germline CDR1 and CDR2 sequences are SGHAT and FQNNGV. The length of the CDR3 is 16 residues. V lost 4 bases and J lost 0; bases outside the gene matches: 5. The CDR3: CASSSWTGLAKNIQYF. The CDR3 DNA sequence: TGTGCCAGCAGCTCCTGGACAGGGTTAGCCAAAAACATTCAGTACTTC.

The J gene is TRBJ2-5, the V gene TRBV7-2, with D hard to call. Per germline, CDR1 SGHTA and CDR2 FQGNSA. V was shortened by 3 bases and J by 4 bases, with 3 bases between the two germline ends. This CDR3 comprises 11 residues. This CDR3 is CASSFGETQYF. The CDR3 DNA is TGTGCCAGCAGCTTTGGAGAGACCCAGTACTTC.

The rearrangement links TRBV30 to TRBJ2-5; D is perhaps TRBD2 (5 bases). CDR1 and CDR2 (germline): GTSNPN, SVGIG (reference sequence). This CDR3 spans 13 amino acids. Trimming removed 2 bases at V and 6 bases at J, with 13 bases between. Here the CDR3 reads CAWSLNLAKTQYF. CDR3 bases: TGTGCCTGGAGTTTAAACCTAGCCAAGACCCAGTACTTC.

The rearrangement uses TRBV5-1 and TRBJ1-1, with D unresolved. Germline lookup yields CDR1 SGHRS and CDR2 YFSETQ. V was cut by 2 bases and J by 4 bases, with 9 bases left in between. The CDR3 spans 13 residues. CDR3 nucleotide sequence: TGCGCCAGCAGCTTCTGGAGGAGCACTGAAGCTTTCTTT. Translating it yields CASSFWRSTEAFF.

The rearrangement links TRBV5-4 to TRBJ2-5, with D possibly being TRBD2 (6 bases). The CDR3 totals 14 residues. Germline V gene sequence: CDR1 SGHNT, CDR2 YYREEE (reference sequence). Trimming took off 2 bases at V and 7 bases at J, with 15 bases between the two ends. As DNA, the CDR3 is TGTGCCAGCAGCTTTAAGGAGGGCTCGGGGACCCAGTACTTC. Translated, it gives CASSFKEGSGTQYF.

The chain couples TRBV11-3 to TRBJ2-5; D is unresolved. Trimming took 3 bases from V and 3 from J, leaving 5 bases between them. CDR1 and CDR2 from the germline V gene are SGHNT and YENEEA. The CDR3 has 12 residues. CDR3 region: CASSFGEETQYF. Here the CDR3 DNA reads TGTGCCAGCAGCTTTGGAGAAGAGACCCAGTACTTC.

The chain recombines TRBV7-9 with TRBJ2-1, with D possibly being TRBD1 (5 bases). V lost 6 bases, J lost 1 base, and 16 bases lay in between. Germline V lookup: CDR1 SEHNR, CDR2 FQNEAQ (reference sequence). The CDR3 loop spans 16 amino acids. CDR3 loop: CASRYQGERSYNEQFF. The CDR3 DNA sequence: TGTGCCAGCAGATATCAAGGGGAAAGGTCCTACAATGAGCAGTTCTTC.

J is TRBJ1-6 and V is TRBV10-3; D uncertain. V shed 5 bases and J shed 8 bases, with 7 bases lying between them. The CDR3 length is 12 residues. CDR1 is ENHRY, CDR2 SYGVKD, per germline. The DNA for the CDR3 is TGTGCCATCAGTCTCCCAGATTCACCCCTCCACTTT. This translates into CAISLPDSPLHF.

This clone has only a few counts. The rearrangement uses TRBV28 and TRBJ2-1; 7 nucleotides agree with TRBD2. This CDR3 has 15 amino acids. V shed 5 bases, J shed 3 bases, and the junction held 7 bases outside the gene matches. Looked up from germline, CDR1 is MDHEN and CDR2 is SYDVKM. As DNA, the CDR3 is TGTGCCAGCAGTACCCTTAAGCGGGGCTACAATGAGCAGTTCTTC. This gives the protein CASSTLKRGYNEQFF.